This record concerns one TCR beta chain sequence. The sample is drawn from a study of blood T cell repertoires in COVID-19. V trimming: 5 bases; J trimming: 6 bases; junction bases outside the gene matches: 19. This CDR3 comprises 17 residues. Germline lookup yields CDR1 SSHAT and CDR2 FNYEAQ (reference sequence). Profiling relied on immunoSEQ multiplex PCR, and the TCRdb table lists in-frame clones only, not all of them. The sample includes roughly 200,000 clones, around four fifths of them seen just once. The sample taken for sequencing was peripheral blood. The receptor was derived from a woman in her 40s with COVID-19, enrolled during active disease. The chain recombines TRBV7-7 with TRBJ2-7; 7 bases map to TRBD2. This CDR3 reads CASSPLISGTVLSEQYF. DNA of the CDR3: TGTGCCAGCAGCCCCCTCATAAGCGGGACCGTACTCTCCGAGCAGTACTTC.